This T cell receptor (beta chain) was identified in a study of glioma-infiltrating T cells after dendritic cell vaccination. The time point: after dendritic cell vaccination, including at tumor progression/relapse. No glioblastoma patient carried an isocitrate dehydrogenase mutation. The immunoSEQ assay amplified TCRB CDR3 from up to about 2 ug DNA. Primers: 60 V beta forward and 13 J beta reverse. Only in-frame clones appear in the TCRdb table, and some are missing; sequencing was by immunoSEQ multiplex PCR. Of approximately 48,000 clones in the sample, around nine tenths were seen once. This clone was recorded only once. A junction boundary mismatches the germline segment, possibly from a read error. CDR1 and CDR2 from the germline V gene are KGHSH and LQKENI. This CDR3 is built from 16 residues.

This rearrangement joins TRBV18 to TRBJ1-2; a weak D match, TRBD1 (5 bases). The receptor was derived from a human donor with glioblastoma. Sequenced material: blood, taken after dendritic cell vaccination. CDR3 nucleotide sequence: TGTGCCAGCTCACCTACCGACAGCCACTCTAACTTTGGCTACACCTTC. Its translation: CASSPTDSHSNFGYTF.